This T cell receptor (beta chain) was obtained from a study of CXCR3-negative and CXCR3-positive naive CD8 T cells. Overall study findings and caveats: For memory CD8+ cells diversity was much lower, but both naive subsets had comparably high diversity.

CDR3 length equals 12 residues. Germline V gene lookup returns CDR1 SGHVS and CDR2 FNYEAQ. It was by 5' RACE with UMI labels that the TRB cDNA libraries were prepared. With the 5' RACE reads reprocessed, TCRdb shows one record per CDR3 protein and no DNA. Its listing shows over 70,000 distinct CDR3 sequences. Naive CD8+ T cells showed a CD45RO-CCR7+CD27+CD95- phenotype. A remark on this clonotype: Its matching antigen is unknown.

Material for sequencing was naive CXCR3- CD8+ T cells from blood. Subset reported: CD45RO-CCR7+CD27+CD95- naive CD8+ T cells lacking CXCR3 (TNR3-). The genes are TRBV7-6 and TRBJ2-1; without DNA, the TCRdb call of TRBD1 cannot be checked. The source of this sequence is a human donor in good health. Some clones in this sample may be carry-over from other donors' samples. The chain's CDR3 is CASSTGGDEQFF.